Given below is one T cell receptor beta chain in context. Its antigen is still unknown. CDR3 length: 12 residues. Per the germline V gene, CDR1 is KGHSH and CDR2 is LQKENI. The V gene lost 1 base and the J gene lost 4 bases, with 5 bases spanning the gap. Libraries were prepared by immunoSEQ multiplex PCR; TCRdb keeps only in-frame clonotypes and omits some of them. The sample lists about 680,000 clones; 89% were seen once. The sample originates from a study of Ad26.COV2.S vaccination and SARS-CoV-2 variants. General observations from the study: Placebo recipients trailed vaccine recipients in spike-specific TCR breadth.

Treatment indicated: some 19 received Ad26.COV2.S at low or high dose, single or two shots; about 5 received placebo; per-sample allocation not given. Sampling took place 63 days after the first vaccine or placebo injection. Built on an Ad26 vector, the vaccine expressed Wuhan-strain SARS-CoV-2 spike. The sequence derives from a person between 18 and 60 years old who received the Ad26.COV2.S COVID-19 vaccine or a placebo. Sequenced material: peripheral blood, taken in a trial of Ad26.COV2.S vaccine versus placebo. The rearrangement joins TRBV18 to TRBJ2-7; D gene ambiguous. The CDR3 sequence: CASSPRVYEQYF. Here the CDR3 DNA reads TGTGCCAGCTCACCACGGGTTTACGAGCAGTACTTC.